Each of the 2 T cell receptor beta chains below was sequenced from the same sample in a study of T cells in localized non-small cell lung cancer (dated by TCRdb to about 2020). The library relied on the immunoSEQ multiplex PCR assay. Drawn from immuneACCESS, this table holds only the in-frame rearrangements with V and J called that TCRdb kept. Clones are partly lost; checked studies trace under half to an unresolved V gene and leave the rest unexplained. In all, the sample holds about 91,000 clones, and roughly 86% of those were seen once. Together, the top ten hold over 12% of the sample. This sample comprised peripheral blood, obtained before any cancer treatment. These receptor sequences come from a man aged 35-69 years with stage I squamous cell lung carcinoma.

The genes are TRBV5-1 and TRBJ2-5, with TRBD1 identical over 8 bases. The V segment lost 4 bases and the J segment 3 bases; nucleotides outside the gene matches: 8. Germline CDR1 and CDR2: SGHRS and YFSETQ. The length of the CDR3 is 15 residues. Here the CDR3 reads CASSAGGTGEETQYF. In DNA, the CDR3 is TGCGCCAGCAGCGCTGGGGGGACAGGAGAAGAGACCCAGTACTTC.

The DNA of the CDR3 is TGTGCCAGCGGACAGGGGGCTAAGGACACTGAAGCTTTCTTT. It codes for CASGQGAKDTEAFF. This sequence joins TRBV9 and TRBJ1-1, with TRBD1 identical over 11 bases. The V gene's germline CDR1 is SGDLS and CDR2 YYNGEE. There are 14 residues in the CDR3. J lost 3 bases, V lost 7 bases, and 5 bases had no gene match.